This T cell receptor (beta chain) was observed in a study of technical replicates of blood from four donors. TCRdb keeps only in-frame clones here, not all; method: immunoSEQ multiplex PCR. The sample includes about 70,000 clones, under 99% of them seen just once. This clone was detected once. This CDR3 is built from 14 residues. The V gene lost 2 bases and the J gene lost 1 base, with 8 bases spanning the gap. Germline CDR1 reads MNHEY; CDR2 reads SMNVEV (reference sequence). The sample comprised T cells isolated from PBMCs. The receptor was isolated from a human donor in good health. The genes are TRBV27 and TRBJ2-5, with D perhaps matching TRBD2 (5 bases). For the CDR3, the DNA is TGTGCCAGCAGTTTAATACGGGGCCAAGAGACCCAGTACTTC. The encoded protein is CASSLIRGQETQYF.